These 20 T cell receptor beta chains were all obtained from the same sample, sequenced in a study of blood T cell repertoires in COVID-19. Profiling relied on immunoSEQ multiplex PCR, and the TCRdb table lists in-frame clones only, not all of them. The repertoire holds roughly 180,000 clones, with approximately 79% as singletons. The source material was peripheral blood. These receptors were collected from an older woman with COVID-19, enrolled during active disease.

V gene TRBV5-1 combines with J gene TRBJ2-3; 12 positions agree with TRBD2. This CDR3 has 16 amino acids. Germline V gene data show CDR1 as SGHRS and CDR2 as YFSETQ. V shed 2 bases, J shed 8 bases, and the junction held 9 bases outside the gene matches. The CDR3 bases are TGCGCCAGCAGCTTAAGTCTAGCGGGGGGGATCGGTACGCAGTATTTT. It translates to CASSLSLAGGIGTQYF.

This sequence joins TRBV9 and TRBJ2-5; TRBD1 is a possible D gene (6 bases). CDR3 size: 15 residues. The V gene lost 0 bases and the J gene lost 1 base, with 10 bases spanning the gap. From germline, CDR1 is SGDLS and CDR2 YYNGEE. CDR3 nucleotides: TGTGCCAGCAGCGTAGGAGGGACAAGCCAAGAGACCCAGTACTTC. Translated: CASSVGGTSQETQYF.

The J gene is TRBJ2-2, the V gene TRBV27; possible D gene TRBD1, 5 bases. CDR3 size: 16 residues. Germline V gives CDR1 MNHEY, CDR2 SMNVEV (reference sequence). The V end lost 3 bases, the J end lost 2 bases, and 13 bases lay between the germline ends. The CDR3 is CASSLQDSYNTGELFF. DNA of the CDR3: TGTGCCAGCAGTTTGCAAGACAGCTATAACACCGGGGAGCTGTTTTTT.

In its sample, this clone was seen once. The chain recombines TRBV7-3 with TRBJ2-2; 7 bases map to TRBD1. The CDR3 covers 13 residues. Germline CDR1 is SGHTA and CDR2 is FQGTGA. V lost 3 bases and J lost 8; bases outside the gene matches: 3. CDR3 nucleotides: TGTGCCAGCAGCTTTACGGACAGGGGGGAGCTGTTTTTT. It specifies CASSFTDRGELFF.

The chain carries TRBV6-5 and TRBJ2-1; no definite D call. The CDR3 sequence is 13 residues long. Trimming removed 5 bases at V and 4 bases at J, with 9 bases between. Germline CDR1 MNHEY, CDR2 SVGAGI. In nucleotides, the CDR3 is TGTGCCAGCAGTCCGGGTCCGTACAATGAGCAGTTCTTC. This sequence encodes CASSPGPYNEQFF.

This chain connects TRBV2 to TRBJ2-1, with 12 nucleotides matching TRBD2. Germline lookup yields CDR1 SNHLY and CDR2 FYNNEI. V lost 6 bases to trimming and J lost 5 bases; unmatched junction nucleotides: 5. The CDR3 is 15 residues long. CDR3 sequence reads: CASSRLAGAHNEQFF. CDR3 DNA sequence: TGTGCCAGCAGCCGACTAGCGGGGGCCCACAATGAGCAGTTCTTC. Combining the CDR3 with reference TRBV2 and TRBJ2-1 gives the whole variable domain EPEVTQTPSHQVTQMGQEVILRCVPISNHLYFYWYRQILGQKVEFLVSFYNNEISEKSEIFDDQFSVERPDGSNFTLKIRSTKLEDSAMYFCASSRLAGAHNEQFFGPGTRLTVL.

Regarding this clone: This sample includes further DNA sequences coding for the same CDR3. The chain couples TRBV5-4 to TRBJ2-2; 9 nucleotides line up with TRBD2. The CDR3 contains 15 residues. Germline CDR1 is SGHNT and CDR2 is YYREEE (reference sequence). V trimming: 4 bases; J trimming: 3 bases; junction bases outside the gene matches: 4. CDR3 protein: CASSRGLADTGELFF. The CDR3 nucleotides are TGTGCCAGCAGCCGGGGACTAGCTGACACCGGGGAGCTGTTTTTT.

The chain carries TRBV5-4 and TRBJ1-1; D uncertain. The CDR3 has 14 residues. Trimming shortened V by 3 bases and J by 1 base, and 10 bases separated the two germline ends. Germline V gives CDR1 SGHNT, CDR2 YYREEE (reference sequence). The CDR3 sequence: CASSSPGTNTEAFF. DNA of the CDR3: TGTGCCAGCAGCTCCCCGGGTACGAACACTGAAGCTTTCTTT.

The V gene is TRBV5-1, the J gene TRBJ2-2, with D possibly TRBD1 on 5 matching bases. Looked up from germline, CDR1 is SGHRS and CDR2 is YFSETQ. V was pared by 4 bases and J by 6 bases, with 7 bases between. The CDR3 is 12 residues long. The CDR3 DNA sequence: TGCGCCAGCAGCCAGGGCGCCGGGGAGCTGTTTTTT. Its protein is CASSQGAGELFF.

The chain uses TRBV15 and TRBJ1-5; D gene unclear. This CDR3 comprises 15 residues. V was clipped by 5 bases and J by 7 bases, with 18 bases between them. Germline loops: CDR1 LNHNV, CDR2 YYDKDF (reference sequence). DNA for the CDR3: TGTGCCACCAGCCCCGGCGAGGCAGGAGGACAGCCCCAGCATTTT. Translating gives CATSPGEAGGQPQHF.

In DNA, the CDR3 is TGTGCCAGCAGCCTAGGGTGGGGCGCGACCGGGGAGCTGTTTTTT. Translating it yields CASSLGWGATGELFF. The V gene is TRBV6-2 or TRBV6-3, the J gene TRBJ2-2; D might be TRBD1 (5 bases). Trimming shortened V by 6 bases and J by 5 bases, and 16 bases separated the two germline ends. This CDR3 spans 15 amino acids. Germline assignment: CDR1 MNHEY and CDR2 SVGEGT.

In regard to this clone: This same CDR3 is encoded by further DNA sequences in the sample. The J gene is TRBJ2-3, the V gene TRBV5-4; a possible D gene is TRBD2 (5 bases). This CDR3 comprises 14 residues. From germline, CDR1 is SGHNT and CDR2 YYREEE (reference sequence). Between the trimmed V and J ends, which lost 2 bases and 3 bases, there was a span of 10 bases. Written as DNA, the CDR3 is TGTGCCAGCAGCTTTTCCGGGGTAACAGATACGCAGTATTTT. Its translation: CASSFSGVTDTQYF.

The V and J genes are TRBV3-1 (or the pseudogene TRBV3-2) and TRBJ2-7, with D uncertain. The germline CDR1 and CDR2 sequences are LGHDT and YNNKEL (reference sequence). The CDR3 covers 12 residues. V dropped 4 bases and J dropped 5 bases, with 9 bases sitting between them. CDR3 DNA: TGTGCCAGCAGCCCCCGCAGGAACGAGCAGTACTTC. The encoded protein is CASSPRRNEQYF.

As concerns this clone: The same CDR3 can be traced to other DNA sequences in this sample. CDR3 DNA: TGTGCCAGCTCACGTACTAGGGATACGCAGTATTTT. It codes for CASSRTRDTQYF. This chain links TRBV18 with TRBJ2-3; a weak D match, TRBD2 (5 bases). CDR1 is KGHSH, CDR2 LQKENI, per germline. V lost 4 bases to trimming and J lost 6 bases, with 8 bases between them. The CDR3 has 12 residues. The variable domain in full, with the rest retrieved from reference TRBV18 and TRBJ2-3, is NAGVMQNPRHLVRRRGQEARLRCSPMKGHSHVYWYRQLPEEGLKFMVYLQKENIIDESGMPKERFSAEFPKEGPSILRIQQVVRGDSAAYFCASSRTRDTQYFGPGTRLTVL.

The table lists this clone with a few counts. The rearrangement joins TRBV19 to TRBJ2-6; TRBD2 aligns across 8 bases. The trim removed 2 bases at V and 0 bases at J, leaving 12 bases unmatched. The germline V gene encodes CDR1 LNHDA and CDR2 SQIVND (reference sequence). There are 20 residues in the CDR3. The CDR3 nucleotides read TGTGCCAGTAGTATACCCCCCCGGGGGGGGACGAGCTCTGGGGCCAACGTCCTGACTTTC. Residues: CASSIPPRGGTSSGANVLTF.

The chain recombines TRBV7-9 with TRBJ2-2; TRBD1 matches at 7 bases. Germline V gene sequence: CDR1 SEHNR, CDR2 FQNEAQ (reference sequence). The CDR3 consists of 15 residues. With V trimmed by 5 bases and J by 6 bases, 9 bases remained unmatched. The CDR3 sequence is CASSAPTGQAGELFF. For the CDR3, the DNA is TGTGCCAGCAGCGCCCCGACAGGGCAAGCCGGGGAGCTGTTTTTT.

The rearrangement uses TRBV9 and TRBJ2-5, with TRBD1 matching 8 bases. This CDR3 is 17 amino acids long. Germline V gives CDR1 SGDLS, CDR2 YYNGEE. The V gene end was trimmed by 0 bases and the J gene end by 2 bases; junction bases not matched to a gene: 9. CDR3 DNA: TGTGCCAGCAGCGTAGCCGGAATGAGGACAGGGCAAGAGACCCAGTACTTC. The encoded protein is CASSVAGMRTGQETQYF.

This chain uses TRBV3-1 (or the pseudogene TRBV3-2) with TRBJ2-7; D is perhaps TRBD1 (5 bases). The CDR3 has 15 residues. Germline V gene data show CDR1 as LGHDT and CDR2 as YNNKEL (reference sequence). The ends were cut back, 2 bases at V and 7 bases at J, with 18 bases in the middle. The CDR3 region is CASSQSPGQAGEQYF. DNA for the CDR3: TGTGCCAGCAGCCAAAGCCCCGGACAAGCCGGGGAGCAGTACTTC.

The chain uses TRBV2 and TRBJ2-1; no firm D call. The CDR3 totals 14 residues. CDR1 SNHLY and CDR2 FYNNEI come from the germline V gene. Trimming cost V 6 bases and J 7 bases, with 16 bases left between them. The CDR3 bases are TGTGCCAGCAGAGTGCGGTCTAGTGGGAATGAGCAGTTCTTC. Its translation is CASRVRSSGNEQFF.

The rearrangement uses TRBV9 and TRBJ2-7, with TRBD1 as a possible D gene (6 bases). Trimming removed 4 bases from V and 2 bases from J, with 25 bases in between. CDR3 length: 18 amino acids. Per germline, CDR1 SGDLS and CDR2 YYNGEE. The chain's CDR3 is CASSPHPASINRAYEQYF. The DNA of the CDR3 is TGTGCCAGCAGCCCCCACCCGGCCAGCATCAACAGGGCCTACGAGCAGTACTTC.